Listed here are 14 T cell receptor beta chains from one sample, sequenced in a study of PD-L1 blockade in urothelial cancer. This table comes from immunoSEQ multiplex PCR, and its TCRdb copy is limited to in-frame clones, with some not included. The sample yields more than 65,000 clones, roughly nine tenths seen once. Sequencing was performed on PBMCs, taken around atezolizumab (anti-PD-L1) treatment. Receptor source: a woman aged 65 to 85 with urothelial cancer.

V and J are TRBV7-6 and TRBJ2-2; 8 bases match TRBD1. Germline V gene lookup returns CDR1 SGHVS and CDR2 FNYEAQ. Trimming cost V 5 bases and J 3 bases; bases outside gene matches: 5. There are 15 residues in the CDR3. The DNA of the CDR3 is TGTGCCAGCAGCCCCTGGACAGGGTACACCGGGGAGCTGTTTTTT. It is translated as CASSPWTGYTGELFF.

This rearrangement joins TRBV6-6 to TRBJ1-1; 8 bases agree with TRBD1. The V gene end was trimmed by 0 bases and the J gene end by 10 bases; junction bases not matched to a gene: 7. The germline gives CDR1 MNHNY, CDR2 SVGAGI (reference sequence). This CDR3 comprises 14 residues. CDR3 sequence (DNA): TGTGCCAGCAGTTACTCCAGGGGGCGAAACTCAGCTTTCTTT. Translating gives CASSYSRGRNSAFF.

The chain combines TRBV10-3 with TRBJ2-2; TRBD2 aligns across 10 bases. This CDR3 comprises 15 residues. Germline CDR1 is ENHRY and CDR2 is SYGVKD. The V gene end was trimmed by 11 bases and the J gene end by 6 bases; junction bases not matched to a gene: 12. The CDR3 sequence: CASSNGTSVSGELFF. The CDR3 DNA sequence: TGTGCCTCGTCTAATGGGACTAGCGTTTCCGGGGAGCTGTTTTTT.

The V and J genes are TRBV30 and TRBJ2-1, with D tentatively TRBD2 (6 bases). With 0 bases removed from V and 8 bases from J, the gap between germline ends came to 17 bases. This CDR3 region has 15 residues. CDR1 and CDR2 (germline): GTSNPN, SVGIG (reference sequence). The CDR3 sequence is CAWSVGTGTFDEQFF. CDR3 nucleotide sequence: TGTGCCTGGAGTGTGGGGACCGGGACTTTCGATGAGCAGTTCTTC. The whole variable domain, remainder taken from reference TRBV30 and TRBJ2-1, is SQTIHQWPATLVQPVGSPLSLECTVEGTSNPNLYWYRQAAGRGLQLLFYSVGIGQISSEVPQNLSASRPQDRQFILSSKKLLLSDSGFYLCAWSVGTGTFDEQFFGPGTRLTVL.

This chain links TRBV4-3 with TRBJ2-3; D is perhaps TRBD2 (5 bases). This CDR3 spans 16 amino acids. CDR1 and CDR2 from the germline V gene are LGHNA and YSLEER. V was cut by 0 bases and J by 1 base, with 11 bases left in between. CDR3 in DNA: TGCGCCAGCAGCCAAGAGTTAGGAGCGGGCACAGATACGCAGTATTTT. The encoded protein is CASSQELGAGTDTQYF.

The chain combines TRBV5-1 with TRBJ2-1; 7 nucleotides align to TRBD1. The germline gives CDR1 SGHRS, CDR2 YFSETQ. The ends lost 1 base at V and 8 bases at J; junction bases unmatched: 6. CDR3 size: 14 residues. CDR3 nucleotide sequence: TGCGCCAGCAGCTTGTCTGGGACAGATCATGAGCAGTTCTTC. This sequence encodes CASSLSGTDHEQFF.

The rearrangement uses TRBV4-1 and TRBJ1-6; 7 bases fit TRBD1. This CDR3 spans 17 amino acids. With V trimmed by 0 bases and J by 2 bases, 4 bases remained unmatched. From germline, CDR1 is MGHRA and CDR2 YSYEKL. The CDR3: CASSQDRGGAYNSPLHF. The CDR3, as DNA: TGCGCCAGCAGCCAAGATCGAGGGGGCGCCTATAATTCACCCCTCCACTTT.

The chain recombines TRBV5-1 with TRBJ2-2, with D perhaps matching TRBD1 (5 bases). The CDR3 has 14 amino acids. V shed 7 bases and J shed 5 bases, with 15 bases lying between them. Germline CDR1 SGHRS, CDR2 YFSETQ. The CDR3 spells CASLAGQTTGELFF. DNA for the CDR3: TGCGCCAGCCTTGCAGGGCAGACTACCGGGGAGCTGTTTTTT.

With respect to this clone: Other DNA sequences in this sample translate to the same CDR3. The rearrangement joins TRBV29-1 to TRBJ2-2; 9 bases line up with TRBD1. CDR1 SQVTM and CDR2 ANQGSEA come from the germline V gene. This CDR3 comprises 13 residues. V shed 6 bases and J 7 bases; nucleotides not matched to a gene: 6. In DNA form, the CDR3 reads TGCAGCGTAAACAGGGGGCAAGGCGGGGAGCTGTTTTTT. Translation: CSVNRGQGGELFF.

V is TRBV7-9 and J is TRBJ2-1; the D is unclear. The CDR3 extends over 13 amino acids. Germline assignment: CDR1 SEHNR and CDR2 FQNEAQ (reference sequence). Trimming pared 4 bases from V and 6 bases from J, leaving 10 bases between. The CDR3 sequence is CASSYLRGNEQFF. CDR3 in DNA: TGTGCCAGCAGCTACCTTCGCGGCAATGAGCAGTTCTTC.

The chain couples TRBV11-2 to TRBJ2-7; 9 bases match TRBD1. Per the germline V gene, CDR1 is SGHAT and CDR2 is FQNNGV. This CDR3 spans 15 amino acids. Germline trimming cut 4 bases from V and 1 base from J; bases unmatched to any gene: 5. The CDR3 loop reads CASSYGQGRSYEQYF. The CDR3 nucleotides read TGTGCCAGCAGCTATGGACAGGGGAGGTCCTACGAGCAGTACTTC.

This clone was recorded a few times. The rearrangement uses TRBV18 and TRBJ1-2; 7 bases map to TRBD1. Germline-derived CDR1 and CDR2 are KGHSH and LQKENI. This CDR3 comprises 13 residues. Germline trimming cut 6 bases from V and 3 bases from J; bases unmatched to any gene: 4. The CDR3 sequence is CASSAQGHYGYTF. CDR3 DNA: TGTGCCAGCTCGGCACAGGGGCACTATGGCTACACCTTC.

V is TRBV7-2 and J is TRBJ1-1, with 11 bases fitting TRBD1. The CDR3 covers 14 residues. V lost 5 bases, J lost 8 bases, and 7 bases stayed unmatched. The germline V gene has CDR1 SGHTA and CDR2 FQGNSA. CDR3 in DNA: TGTGCCAGCAGCACCCGGACAGGGGGCTTGGAAGCTTTCTTT. This encodes CASSTRTGGLEAFF.

The rearrangement links TRBV7-7 to TRBJ2-5, with 14 nucleotides matching TRBD2. The germline V gene has CDR1 SSHAT and CDR2 FNYEAQ (reference sequence). The V segment lost 5 bases and the J segment 4 bases; nucleotides outside the gene matches: 6. The CDR3 extends over 16 amino acids. The CDR3 DNA is TGTGCCAGCAGCCTGGGACTAGCGGGAGTCGGAGAGACCCAGTACTTC. It encodes CASSLGLAGVGETQYF.